This TCR beta chain was profiled in a study of blood T cells in healthy people across ages. Study-wide results and caveats: More naive CD4+ cells and higher diversity marked long-lived donors relative to aged donors.

With respect to this clonotype: What it binds is not known.

Individuals who donated were healthy Caucasians from Russia aged roughly 6 to 95. The authors isolated at least 6 million PBMCs per sample. The CDR3 is 16 residues long. Germline V gene sequence: CDR1 SGHRS, CDR2 YFSETQ. The ends lost 5 bases at V and 1 base at J; junction bases unmatched: 8. Together with a sample-barcoded 5' primer, a J-beta primer mix was included in a second PCR lasting about 6 to 11 cycles. The template-switch adaptor, which had 12 random nucleotides, put a tag on each cDNA molecule. One entry per CDR3 protein, called by TCRdb with MiXCR from the 5' RACE reads. The sample has 780,000 or so distinct CDR3 sequences; 53% are singletons.

This sequence was found in a man aged 80 or over in good health. The chain is built from TRBV5-1 and TRBJ2-7, with 11 bases matching TRBD2. The source material was blood. CDR3 coding DNA: TGCGCCAGCAGTCGCTTGACTAGCGGGGTATCCTACGAGCAGTACTTC. Its protein is CASSRLTSGVSYEQYF. The complete variable domain, with remaining parts taken from reference TRBV5-1 and TRBJ2-7, reads KAGVTQTPRYLIKTRGQQVTLSCSPISGHRSVSWYQQTPGQGLQFLFEYFSETQRNKGNFPGRFSGRQFSNSRSEMNVSTLELGDSALYLCASSRLTSGVSYEQYFGPGTRLTVT.